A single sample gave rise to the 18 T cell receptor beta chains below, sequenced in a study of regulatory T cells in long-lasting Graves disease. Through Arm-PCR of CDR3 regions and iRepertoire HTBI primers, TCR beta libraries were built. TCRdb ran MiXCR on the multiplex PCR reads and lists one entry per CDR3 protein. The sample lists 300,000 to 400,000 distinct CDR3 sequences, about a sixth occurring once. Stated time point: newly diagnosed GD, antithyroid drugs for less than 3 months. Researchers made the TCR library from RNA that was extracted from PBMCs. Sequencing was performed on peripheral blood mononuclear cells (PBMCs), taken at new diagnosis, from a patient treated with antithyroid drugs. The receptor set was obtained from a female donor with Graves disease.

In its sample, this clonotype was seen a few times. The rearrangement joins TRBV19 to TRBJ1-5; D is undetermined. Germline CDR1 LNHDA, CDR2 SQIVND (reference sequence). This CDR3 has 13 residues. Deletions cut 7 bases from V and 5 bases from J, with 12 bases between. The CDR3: CASTEQTHQPQHF. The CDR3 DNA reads TGTGCCAGTACGGAACAAACCCATCAGCCCCAGCATTTT.

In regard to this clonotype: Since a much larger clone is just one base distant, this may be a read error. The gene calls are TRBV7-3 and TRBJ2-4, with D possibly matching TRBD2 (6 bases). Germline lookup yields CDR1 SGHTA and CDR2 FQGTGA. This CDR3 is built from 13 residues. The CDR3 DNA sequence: TGTGTCAGCAGCCGTAACCCGGGGGACCTTCAGTACTTC. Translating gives CVSSRNPGDLQYF.

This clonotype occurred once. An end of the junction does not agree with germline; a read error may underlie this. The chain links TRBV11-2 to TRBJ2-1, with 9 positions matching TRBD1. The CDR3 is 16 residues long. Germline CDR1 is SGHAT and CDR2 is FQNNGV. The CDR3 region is CASSTLPGQGYNERFF. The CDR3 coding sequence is TGTGCCAGCAGTACACTTCCGGGACAGGGATACAATGAGCGGTTCTTC.

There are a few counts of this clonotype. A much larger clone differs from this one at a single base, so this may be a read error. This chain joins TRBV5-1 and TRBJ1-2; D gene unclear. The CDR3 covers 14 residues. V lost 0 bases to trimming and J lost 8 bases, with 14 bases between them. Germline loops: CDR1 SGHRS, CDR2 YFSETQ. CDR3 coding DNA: TGCGCCAGCAGCTTGGACGGAACCCTCTACGGCTACACCTTC. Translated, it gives CASSLDGTLYGYTF.

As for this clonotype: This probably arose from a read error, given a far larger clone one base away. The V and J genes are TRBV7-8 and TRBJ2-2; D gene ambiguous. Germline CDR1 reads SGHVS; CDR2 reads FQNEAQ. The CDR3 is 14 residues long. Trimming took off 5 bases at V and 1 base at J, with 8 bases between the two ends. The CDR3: CASSTGVNTGELFF. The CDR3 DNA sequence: TGTGCCAGCAGCACGGGTGTGAACACCGGGGAGCTGTTTTTT.

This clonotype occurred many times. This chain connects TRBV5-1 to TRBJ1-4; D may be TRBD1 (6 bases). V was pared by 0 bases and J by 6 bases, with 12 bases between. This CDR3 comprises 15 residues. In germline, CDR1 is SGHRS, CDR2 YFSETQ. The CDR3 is CASSLGAGEDEKLFF. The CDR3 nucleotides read TGCGCCAGCAGCTTGGGCGCAGGGGAGGATGAAAAACTGTTTTTT. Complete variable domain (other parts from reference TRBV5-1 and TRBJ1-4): KAGVTQTPRYLIKTRGQQVTLSCSPISGHRSVSWYQQTPGQGLQFLFEYFSETQRNKGNFPGRFSGRQFSNSRSEMNVSTLELGDSALYLCASSLGAGEDEKLFFGSGTQLSVL.

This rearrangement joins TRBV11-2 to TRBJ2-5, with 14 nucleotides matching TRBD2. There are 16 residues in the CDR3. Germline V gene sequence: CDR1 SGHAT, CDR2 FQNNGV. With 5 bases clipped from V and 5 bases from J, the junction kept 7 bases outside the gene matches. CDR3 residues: CASSARLAGGPETQYF. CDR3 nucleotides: TGTGCCAGCAGCGCCCGACTAGCGGGAGGGCCTGAGACCCAGTACTTC. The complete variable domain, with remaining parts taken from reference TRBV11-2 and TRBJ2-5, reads EAGVAQSPRYKIIEKRQSVAFWCNPISGHATLYWYQQILGQGPKLLIQFQNNGVVDDSQLPKDRFSAERLKGVDSTLKIQPAKLEDSAVYLCASSARLAGGPETQYFGPGTRLLVL.

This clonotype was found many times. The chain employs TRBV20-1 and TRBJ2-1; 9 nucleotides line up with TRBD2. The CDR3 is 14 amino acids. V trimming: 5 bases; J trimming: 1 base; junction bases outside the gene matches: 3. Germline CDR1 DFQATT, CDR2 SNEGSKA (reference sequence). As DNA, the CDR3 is TGCAGTGCTGTTAGCGGGAGTTCCTACAATGAGCAGTTCTTC. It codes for CSAVSGSSYNEQFF.

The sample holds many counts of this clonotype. DNA for the CDR3: TGCGCCAGCTCTAATAGCGGTCCCCACACAGATACGCAGTATTTT. Amino acid sequence: CASSNSGPHTDTQYF. This rearrangement joins TRBV4-1 to TRBJ2-3, with D possibly being TRBD2 (6 bases). The CDR3 consists of 15 residues. V was pared by 8 bases and J by 2 bases, with 17 bases between. Germline CDR1 MGHRA, CDR2 YSYEKL.

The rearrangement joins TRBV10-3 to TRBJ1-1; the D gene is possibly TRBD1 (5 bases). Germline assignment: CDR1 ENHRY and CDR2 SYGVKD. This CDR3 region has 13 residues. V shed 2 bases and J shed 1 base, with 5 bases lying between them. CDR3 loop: CAISEGGNTEAFF. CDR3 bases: TGTGCCATCAGTGAGGGGGGGAACACTGAAGCTTTCTTT.

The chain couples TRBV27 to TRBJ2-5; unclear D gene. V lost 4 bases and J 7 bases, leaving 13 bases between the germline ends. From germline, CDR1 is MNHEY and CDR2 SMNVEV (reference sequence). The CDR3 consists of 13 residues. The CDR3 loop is CASSSPVVGTQYF. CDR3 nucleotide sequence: TGTGCCAGCAGTTCGCCAGTCGTGGGGACCCAGTACTTC.

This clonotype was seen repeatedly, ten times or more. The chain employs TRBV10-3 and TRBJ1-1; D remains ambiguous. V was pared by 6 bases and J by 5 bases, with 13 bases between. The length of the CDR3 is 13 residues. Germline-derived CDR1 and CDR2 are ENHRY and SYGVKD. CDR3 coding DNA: TGTGCCATCAGCGAGACACCTCGGACTGAAGCTTTCTTT. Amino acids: CAISETPRTEAFF.

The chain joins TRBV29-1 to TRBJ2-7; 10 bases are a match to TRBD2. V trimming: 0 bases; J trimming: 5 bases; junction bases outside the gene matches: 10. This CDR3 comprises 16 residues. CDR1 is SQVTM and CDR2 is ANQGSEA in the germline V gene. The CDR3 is CSVEDLGLAGVDEQYF. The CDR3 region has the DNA TGCAGCGTTGAAGATCTGGGGCTAGCGGGAGTTGACGAGCAGTACTTC.

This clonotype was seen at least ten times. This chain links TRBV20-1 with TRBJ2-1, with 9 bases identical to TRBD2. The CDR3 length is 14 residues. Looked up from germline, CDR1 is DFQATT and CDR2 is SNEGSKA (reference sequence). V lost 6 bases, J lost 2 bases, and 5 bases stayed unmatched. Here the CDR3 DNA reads TGCAGTGCGGACACTAGCGGGCCCTACAATGAGCAGTTCTTC. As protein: CSADTSGPYNEQFF.

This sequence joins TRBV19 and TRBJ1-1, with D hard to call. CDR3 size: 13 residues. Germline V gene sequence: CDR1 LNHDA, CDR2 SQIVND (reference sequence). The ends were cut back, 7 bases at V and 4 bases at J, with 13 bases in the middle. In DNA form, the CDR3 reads TGTGCCAGTACCGCAAGCGGGCCCACTGAAGCTTTCTTT. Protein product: CASTASGPTEAFF.

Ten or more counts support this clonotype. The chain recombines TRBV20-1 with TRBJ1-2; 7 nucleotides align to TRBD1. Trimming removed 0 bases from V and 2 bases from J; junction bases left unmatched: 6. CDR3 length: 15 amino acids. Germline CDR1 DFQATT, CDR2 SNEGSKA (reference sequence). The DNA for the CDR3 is TGCAGTGCTAGAGAGATTAAACAGGGGAACTATGGCTACACCTTC. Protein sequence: CSAREIKQGNYGYTF.

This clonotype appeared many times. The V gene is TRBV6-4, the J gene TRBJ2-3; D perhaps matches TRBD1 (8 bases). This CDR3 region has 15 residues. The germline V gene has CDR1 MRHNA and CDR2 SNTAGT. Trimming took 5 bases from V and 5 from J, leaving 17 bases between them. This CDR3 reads CASSYRTGGVDTQYF. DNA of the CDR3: TGTGCCAGCAGTTACCGAACAGGGGGGGTAGATACGCAGTATTTT.

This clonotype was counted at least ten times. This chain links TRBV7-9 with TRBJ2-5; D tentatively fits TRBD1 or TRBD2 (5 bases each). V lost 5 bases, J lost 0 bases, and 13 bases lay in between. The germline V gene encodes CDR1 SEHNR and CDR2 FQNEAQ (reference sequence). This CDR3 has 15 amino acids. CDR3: CASSQTGPHQETQYF. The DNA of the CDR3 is TGTGCCAGCAGCCAAACGGGACCGCACCAAGAGACCCAGTACTTC.